A selection of T cell receptor beta chains follows, all from one sample in a study of CD8+CD57+ T cells in acquired aplastic anemia. TCRdb re-called the reads through MiXCR, storing one row per CDR3 protein. Of about 170,000 distinct CDR3 sequences in the sample, more than 45% are singletons; the top ten hold about 1.2%. The sequenced sample consisted of sorted CD4+, CD8+, or CD8+CD57+ T cells (not recorded which) from PBMCs. The receptors were gathered from a human donor with aplastic anemia. The CDR3 runs from the conserved cysteine through the conserved F or W. D genes are given only for firm matches. Only part of the rows carry a size: once, few, many, or a class if the clone is expanded.

cdr3_aa: CASRDRDTEAFF; cdr3_nt: TGTGCCTCGAGGGACAGGGACACTGAAGCTTTCTTT; d_call: TRBD1; j_call: TRBJ1-1; v_call: TRBV19; clone_size: few
cdr3_aa: CASSLGTGFSPLHF; cdr3_nt: TGTGCCAGCAGTCTCGGGACAGGGTTTTCACCCCTCCACTTT; d_call: TRBD1; j_call: TRBJ1-6; v_call: TRBV3-1; clone_size: many
cdr3_aa: CASSSSPAVAYNEQFF; cdr3_nt: TGTGCCAGCAGCTCTAGCCCCGCGGTCGCATACAATGAGCAGTTCTTC; d_call: -; j_call: TRBJ2-1; v_call: TRBV9; clone_size: -
cdr3_aa: CASSQLETQYF; cdr3_nt: TGTGCCAGCAGCCAATTGGAGACCCAGTACTTC; d_call: -; j_call: TRBJ2-5; v_call: TRBV12-3/TRBV12-4; clone_size: -
cdr3_aa: CASSPRQGRTGELFF; cdr3_nt: TGTGCCAGCAGCCCTCGACAGGGGCGCACCGGGGAGCTGTTTTTT; d_call: TRBD1; j_call: TRBJ2-2; v_call: TRBV5-4; clone_size: -
cdr3_aa: CASSLALAGEQYF; cdr3_nt: TGCGCCAGCAGCTTGGCCCTAGCGGGAGAGCAGTACTTC; d_call: TRBD2; j_call: TRBJ2-7; v_call: TRBV5-1; clone_size: -
cdr3_aa: CASSEGTGESNGYTF; cdr3_nt: TGTGCCAGCAGTGAAGGGACAGGGGAGTCAAATGGCTACACCTTC; d_call: TRBD1; j_call: TRBJ1-2; v_call: TRBV6-1; clone_size: many
cdr3_aa: CASGDRSDSASF; cdr3_nt: TGTGCCAGCGGAGACCGTTCAGACTCGGCATCCTTC; d_call: -; j_call: TRBJ2-7; v_call: TRBV2; clone_size: -
cdr3_aa: CAISEREGLREQYF; cdr3_nt: TGTGCCATCAGTGAGCGGGAGGGCCTTAGGGAGCAGTACTTC; d_call: TRBD2; j_call: TRBJ2-7; v_call: TRBV10-3; clone_size: -
cdr3_aa: CASSFQGQANYGYTF; cdr3_nt: TGTGCCAGTAGTTTCCAGGGACAGGCCAACTATGGCTACACCTTC; d_call: TRBD1; j_call: TRBJ1-2; v_call: TRBV19; clone_size: -
cdr3_aa: CASRPREESPLHF; cdr3_nt: TGTGCCAGCAGGCCCAGGGAGGAATCACCCCTCCACTTT; d_call: -; j_call: TRBJ1-6; v_call: TRBV2; clone_size: few
cdr3_aa: CASLRGLNQPQHF; cdr3_nt: TGTGCCAGCCTTAGGGGGCTAAATCAGCCCCAGCATTTT; d_call: TRBD1; j_call: TRBJ1-5; v_call: TRBV2; clone_size: -
cdr3_aa: CASSIEGMELFF; cdr3_nt: TGTGCCAGTAGTATAGAAGGGATGGAACTGTTTTTT; d_call: -; j_call: TRBJ1-4; v_call: TRBV19; clone_size: many
cdr3_aa: CASSVAAGYYNEQFF; cdr3_nt: TGTGCCAGTAGTGTAGCAGCTGGGTACTACAATGAGCAGTTCTTC; d_call: -; j_call: TRBJ2-1; v_call: TRBV19; clone_size: -
cdr3_aa: CATSDFGQGGFGEQFF; cdr3_nt: TGTGCCACCAGTGATTTTGGACAGGGCGGGTTCGGGGAGCAGTTCTTC; d_call: TRBD1; j_call: TRBJ2-1; v_call: TRBV24-1; clone_size: -
cdr3_aa: CASSLSGQGRRSYNEQFF; cdr3_nt: TGTGCCAGCAGTTTATCGGGACAGGGGCGGCGGAGTTACAATGAGCAGTTCTTC; d_call: TRBD1; j_call: TRBJ2-1; v_call: TRBV27; clone_size: few
cdr3_aa: CATSRRENTEAFF; cdr3_nt: TGTGCCACCAGCAGGCGGGAGAACACTGAAGCTTTCTTT; d_call: -; j_call: TRBJ1-1; v_call: TRBV15; clone_size: -
cdr3_aa: CASSRGAGRSTDTQYF; cdr3_nt: TGTGCCAGCAGTCGGGGAGCGGGGCGTAGCACAGATACGCAGTATTTT; d_call: TRBD2; j_call: TRBJ2-3; v_call: TRBV24-1; clone_size: -
cdr3_aa: CAISEEGWKTQYF; cdr3_nt: TGTGCCATCAGTGAAGAGGGCTGGAAGACCCAGTACTTC; d_call: -; j_call: TRBJ2-5; v_call: TRBV10-3; clone_size: -
cdr3_aa: CASGLPDWEDSPLHF; cdr3_nt: TGTGCTAGTGGTTTGCCCGACTGGGAGGATTCACCCCTCCACTTT; d_call: -; j_call: TRBJ1-6; v_call: TRBV12-5; clone_size: once
cdr3_aa: CASRVSGHANYGYTF; cdr3_nt: TGTGCCAGCAGAGTATCCGGACACGCTAACTATGGCTACACCTTC; d_call: -; j_call: TRBJ1-2; v_call: TRBV2; clone_size: many
cdr3_aa: CASSQDGRGLGAGELFF; cdr3_nt: TGCGCCAGCAGCCAAGACGGGCGGGGCCTGGGGGCCGGGGAGCTGTTTTTT; d_call: -; j_call: TRBJ2-2; v_call: TRBV4-3; clone_size: few
cdr3_aa: CAGSERSQETQYF; cdr3_nt: TGTGCCGGCAGTGAAAGATCCCAAGAGACCCAGTACTTC; d_call: -; j_call: TRBJ2-5; v_call: TRBV2; clone_size: once
cdr3_aa: CASSEIGQGGRPQHF; cdr3_nt: TGTGCCAGCAGTGAAATAGGACAGGGAGGGCGGCCCCAGCATTTT; d_call: TRBD1; j_call: TRBJ1-5; v_call: TRBV6-1; clone_size: once
cdr3_aa: CASSKLDRANTEAFF; cdr3_nt: TGTGCCAGCAGCAAACTCGACAGGGCGAACACTGAAGCTTTCTTT; d_call: TRBD1; j_call: TRBJ1-1; v_call: TRBV9; clone_size: many
cdr3_aa: CASRETGGGYGYTF; cdr3_nt: TGTGCCAGCAGGGAGACAGGGGGCGGCTATGGCTACACCTTC; d_call: TRBD1; j_call: TRBJ1-2; v_call: TRBV6-1; clone_size: once
cdr3_aa: CASSGPGSSPLHF; cdr3_nt: TGTGCCAGCAGTGGGCCAGGGTCTTCACCCCTCCACTTT; d_call: -; j_call: TRBJ1-6; v_call: TRBV7-7; clone_size: few
cdr3_aa: CATAINTASGELFF; cdr3_nt: TGTGCCACCGCAATCAACACAGCGTCCGGGGAGCTGTTTTTT; d_call: -; j_call: TRBJ2-2; v_call: TRBV15; clone_size: medium-sized
cdr3_aa: CASSIYRENYGYTF; cdr3_nt: TGTGCCAGCAGTATCTACAGGGAGAACTATGGCTACACCTTC; d_call: -; j_call: TRBJ1-2; v_call: TRBV12-3/TRBV12-4; clone_size: -